This T cell receptor beta chain appears in the sequencing data of a study of T cell responses to AZD1222 COVID-19 vaccine. General observations from the study: There were mostly white British donors and more females than males, and clonal diversity was possibly underestimated.

This clone was detected only a few times. Its specificity is unknown. Assay: immunoSEQ multiplex PCR; the TCRdb copy retains only in-frame clones and omits some. The table lists about 140,000 clones, 80% to 95% of them singletons. The CDR3 is made up of 14 amino acids. Germline CDR1 and CDR2: MNHEY and SVGAGI. V shed 4 bases, J shed 7 bases, and the junction held 6 bases outside the gene matches. The chain couples TRBV6-5 to TRBJ2-1, with 8 bases lining up with TRBD1. The TCR was taken from an adult in good health. Here the sequenced sample was peripheral blood, taken on day 0 of AZD1222 vaccination. Here the CDR3 reads CASSSDRVGNEQFF. The DNA of the CDR3 is TGTGCCAGCAGTTCGGACAGGGTAGGGAATGAGCAGTTCTTC.